Described below is a single T cell receptor beta chain sequence and its context. The table came from immunoSEQ multiplex PCR; TCRdb's copy has only in-frame clones and leaves some out. The data hold under 150,000 clones, with roughly 90% observed a single time. The CDR3 runs to 13 residues. Germline V lookup: CDR1 ENHRY, CDR2 SYGVKD. Trimming cost V 7 bases and J 5 bases; bases outside gene matches: 7. This record belongs to a study of T cell responses to AZD1222 COVID-19 vaccine. The gene calls are TRBV10-3 and TRBJ2-7, with TRBD1 matching over 8 bases. The sequence was obtained from an adult who received the AZD1222 COVID-19 vaccine. The source was peripheral blood, collected 28 days after the second AZD1222 dose. CDR3 sequence: CAINPGQGHEQYF. CDR3 nucleotide sequence: TGTGCCATCAATCCCGGACAGGGCCACGAGCAGTACTTC.